A single sample is the source of the 20 T cell receptor beta chains below, sequenced in a study of T-cell reconstitution after alpha-beta-depleted transplantation in children. Using unique molecular identifiers, the investigators prepared the TCRbeta library. TCRdb fed the PCR reads into MiXCR, producing one record per CDR3 protein. The table records some 840,000 distinct CDR3 sequences, approximately 15% of them present only once. Sequencing used PBMCs, mostly from graft donor cells, obtained 360 days after TCRalphabeta/CD19-depleted stem cell transplant. Receptors were obtained from a male patient aged 5 to 17 who had a stem cell transplant for acute lymphoblastic leukemia, so the T cells may come from the graft donor.

The CDR3 here is CASSRIMGQGGSYEQYF. The CDR3 region has the DNA TGCGCCAGCAGCCGGATTATGGGACAGGGGGGATCCTACGAGCAGTACTTC. The rearrangement uses TRBV4-1 and TRBJ2-7; 11 bases fit TRBD1. The CDR3 extends over 17 amino acids. V gave up 4 bases and J gave up 1 base; unmatched junction bases: 9. Germline-derived CDR1 and CDR2 are MGHRA and YSYEKL.

V gene TRBV29-1 combines with J gene TRBJ1-1; D perhaps matches TRBD1 (6 bases). This CDR3 is built from 17 residues. Germline assignment: CDR1 SQVTM and CDR2 ANQGSEA. V was shortened by 6 bases and J by 7 bases, with 30 bases between the two germline ends. The DNA for the CDR3 is TGCAGCGTCAATCAGGGGTCACGGCCCCCCAGGTTTATTGAAGCTTTCTTT. Translated: CSVNQGSRPPRFIEAFF.

This clonotype was detected a few times. CDR3 sequence reads: CASSLIRDLANYGYTF. DNA for the CDR3: TGTGCCAGCAGCTTAATCCGGGACTTAGCTAACTATGGCTACACCTTC. V and J are TRBV7-9 and TRBJ1-2, with D tentatively TRBD1 (5 bases). Germline CDR1 and CDR2: SEHNR and FQNEAQ (reference sequence). Trimming cost V 2 bases and J 0 bases, with 13 bases left between them. The length of the CDR3 is 16 residues. Complete variable domain (other parts from reference TRBV7-9 and TRBJ1-2): DTGVSQNPRHKITKRGQNVTFRCDPISEHNRLYWYRQTLGQGPEFLTYFQNEAQLEKSRLLSDRFSAERPKGSFSTLEIQRTEQGDSAMYLCASSLIRDLANYGYTFGSGTRLTVV.

This clonotype was detected a few times. The genes are TRBV7-9 and TRBJ1-1; 8 positions match TRBD1. In germline, CDR1 is SEHNR, CDR2 FQNEAQ (reference sequence). CDR3 length equals 16 residues. V gave up 5 bases and J gave up 0 bases; unmatched junction bases: 8. CDR3 protein: CASSPRTGLLNTEAFF. Written as DNA, the CDR3 is TGTGCCAGCAGCCCGAGGACAGGGCTTCTGAACACTGAAGCTTTCTTT.

This clonotype was seen a handful of times. V gene TRBV18 combines with J gene TRBJ1-1, with D perhaps TRBD1 (5 bases). This CDR3 is 16 amino acids long. Germline assignment: CDR1 KGHSH and CDR2 LQKENI. Trimming cost V 0 bases and J 3 bases, with 14 bases left between them. CDR3 bases: TGTGCCAGCTCACCACCGGGAAGGGCGACAGACACTGAAGCTTTCTTT. Translated, it gives CASSPPGRATDTEAFF. Combining the CDR3 with reference TRBV18 and TRBJ1-1 gives the whole variable domain NAGVMQNPRHLVRRRGQEARLRCSPMKGHSHVYWYRQLPEEGLKFMVYLQKENIIDESGMPKERFSAEFPKEGPSILRIQQVVRGDSAAYFCASSPPGRATDTEAFFGQGTRLTVV.

J is TRBJ2-1 and V is TRBV24-1; 8 nucleotides line up with TRBD2. This CDR3 contains 16 residues. Germline CDR1 is KGHDR and CDR2 is SFDVKD. Unmatched junction bases numbered 7, after V lost 1 base and J lost 6 bases. Here the CDR3 DNA reads TGTGCCACCAGTGATTTCGGGACTAGGATGGCCAATGAGCAGTTCTTC. It specifies CATSDFGTRMANEQFF.

This clonotype has just a few counts. The chain couples TRBV4-1 to TRBJ2-7; no clear D gene. CDR3 size: 15 residues. V was trimmed by 6 bases and J by 6 bases, leaving 21 bases between them. Per germline, CDR1 MGHRA and CDR2 YSYEKL. The CDR3 reads CASSLGRDGYREQYF. CDR3 nucleotides: TGCGCCAGCAGTCTCGGCCGTGACGGGTATCGCGAGCAGTACTTC.

The chain carries TRBV12-3 or TRBV12-4 and TRBJ2-7, with 8 bases that match TRBD1. There are 13 residues in the CDR3. V was clipped by 2 bases and J by 5 bases; unmatched bases: 2. CDR3 DNA: TGTGCCAGCAGTTTATGGACAGGGAACGAGCAGTACTTC. This gives the protein CASSLWTGNEQYF.

The chain has TRBV3-1 and TRBJ2-7; D is possibly TRBD2 (5 bases). Between the trimmed V and J ends, which lost 5 bases and 5 bases, there was a span of 10 bases. This CDR3 region has 12 residues. CDR1 and CDR2 (germline): LGHDT, YNNKEL (reference sequence). In DNA, the CDR3 is TGTGCCAGCAGCTGGTCCGGGGACGAGCAGTACTTC. Its protein is CASSWSGDEQYF.

This clonotype was found a few times. This chain uses TRBV27 with TRBJ1-2; 10 nucleotides align to TRBD1. CDR1 is MNHEY, CDR2 SMNVEV, per germline (reference sequence). The CDR3 sequence is 15 residues long. V lost 2 bases and J lost 4; bases outside the gene matches: 4. The CDR3 region is CASSLRTGGSYGYTF. CDR3 DNA: TGTGCCAGCAGTTTAAGGACAGGGGGGAGCTATGGCTACACCTTC.

This clonotype was seen a handful of times. The chain is built from TRBV5-1 and TRBJ2-1; TRBD2 aligns across 7 bases. CDR1 and CDR2 from the germline V gene are SGHRS and YFSETQ. Germline trimming cut 2 bases from V and 7 bases from J; bases unmatched to any gene: 12. This CDR3 comprises 16 residues. CDR3 in amino acids: CASSFPWDYTPNEQFF. In nucleotides, the CDR3 is TGCGCCAGCAGCTTTCCTTGGGACTATACCCCGAATGAGCAGTTCTTC.

This clonotype was observed many times. This chain joins TRBV12-3 or TRBV12-4 and TRBJ2-7; D is undetermined. The CDR3 sequence is 11 residues long. The V end was cut by 5 bases, the J end by 4 bases, with 6 bases between. The CDR3 DNA reads TGTGCCAGCAGTATAAAATACGAGCAGTACTTC. This encodes CASSIKYEQYF.

This clonotype has at least ten counts. This chain links TRBV7-9 with TRBJ1-1; D remains ambiguous. CDR3 size: 13 residues. Germline values: CDR1 SEHNR, CDR2 FQNEAQ (reference sequence). Trimming removed 3 bases from V and 1 base from J, with 6 bases in between. CDR3 region: CASSFPENTEAFF. The CDR3 bases are TGTGCCAGCAGCTTCCCCGAGAACACTGAAGCTTTCTTT.

The chain combines TRBV20-1 with TRBJ2-1; a possible D gene is TRBD1 (7 bases). V lost 3 bases and J 10 bases, leaving 22 bases between the germline ends. The CDR3 runs to 15 residues. Germline loops: CDR1 DFQATT, CDR2 SNEGSKA (reference sequence). CDR3 coding DNA: TGCAGTGCTAGCCTCAGGGGGGAATTTATTATCGAGCAGTTCTTC. Translated: CSASLRGEFIIEQFF.

The sample holds a few counts of this clonotype. This chain uses TRBV2 with TRBJ2-1, with 11 bases matching TRBD2. In germline, CDR1 is SNHLY, CDR2 FYNNEI. The trim removed 6 bases at V and 7 bases at J, leaving 8 bases unmatched. This CDR3 is built from 15 residues. Written as DNA, the CDR3 is TGTGCCAGCAGCCGACTAGCGGGAAGGTTGAATGAGCAGTTCTTC. It codes for CASSRLAGRLNEQFF. The entire variable domain, with the rest obtained from reference TRBV2 and TRBJ2-1, is as follows: EPEVTQTPSHQVTQMGQEVILRCVPISNHLYFYWYRQILGQKVEFLVSFYNNEISEKSEIFDDQFSVERPDGSNFTLKIRSTKLEDSAMYFCASSRLAGRLNEQFFGPGTRLTVL.

This clonotype was counted ten times or more. The chain couples TRBV12-3 or TRBV12-4 to TRBJ2-5; 7 bases are a match to TRBD2. The V and J ends lost 3 bases and 0 bases, in that order; junction bases with no gene match: 1. This CDR3 contains 14 residues. CDR3 nucleotides: TGTGCCAGCAGTTTCGGGGGGTACCAAGAGACCCAGTACTTC. Its protein product is CASSFGGYQETQYF.

The chain combines TRBV25-1 with TRBJ1-6; no firm D call. The CDR3 sequence is 14 residues long. V lost 3 bases and J 4 bases, leaving 7 bases between the germline ends. Germline assignment: CDR1 MGHDK and CDR2 SYGVNS. This CDR3 reads CASSETGYNSPLHF. Written as DNA, the CDR3 is TGTGCCAGCAGTGAGACGGGGTATAATTCACCCCTCCACTTT.

V usage is TRBV30 and J usage is TRBJ2-2; unclear D gene. The V end lost 3 bases, the J end lost 5 bases, and 7 bases lay between the germline ends. Looked up from germline, CDR1 is GTSNPN and CDR2 is SVGIG (reference sequence). The CDR3 has 12 residues. The DNA for the CDR3 is TGTGCCTGGAGCGGACGGACCGGGGAGCTGTTTTTT. Its protein product is CAWSGRTGELFF. Combining the CDR3 with reference TRBV30 and TRBJ2-2 gives the whole variable domain SQTIHQWPATLVQPVGSPLSLECTVEGTSNPNLYWYRQAAGRGLQLLFYSVGIGQISSEVPQNLSASRPQDRQFILSSKKLLLSDSGFYLCAWSGRTGELFFGEGSRLTVL.

The chain joins TRBV11-1 to TRBJ2-5; 7 positions match TRBD2. The V and J ends lost 5 bases and 2 bases, in that order; junction bases with no gene match: 17. The germline CDR1 and CDR2 sequences are SGHAT and FQDESV (reference sequence). This CDR3 comprises 18 residues. The CDR3 sequence: CASSERLASLLGQETQYF. CDR3 DNA sequence: TGTGCCAGCAGCGAACGACTAGCTTCGTTGCTGGGACAAGAGACCCAGTACTTC.

This chain connects TRBV20-1 to TRBJ2-7; TRBD1 matches 11 bases. The V gene's germline CDR1 is DFQATT and CDR2 SNEGSKA (reference sequence). The CDR3 contains 14 residues. Unmatched junction bases numbered 8, after V lost 7 bases and J lost 3 bases. The CDR3 sequence: CSGAWTGGRYEQYF. CDR3 in DNA: TGCAGTGGGGCATGGACAGGGGGCCGCTACGAGCAGTACTTC.